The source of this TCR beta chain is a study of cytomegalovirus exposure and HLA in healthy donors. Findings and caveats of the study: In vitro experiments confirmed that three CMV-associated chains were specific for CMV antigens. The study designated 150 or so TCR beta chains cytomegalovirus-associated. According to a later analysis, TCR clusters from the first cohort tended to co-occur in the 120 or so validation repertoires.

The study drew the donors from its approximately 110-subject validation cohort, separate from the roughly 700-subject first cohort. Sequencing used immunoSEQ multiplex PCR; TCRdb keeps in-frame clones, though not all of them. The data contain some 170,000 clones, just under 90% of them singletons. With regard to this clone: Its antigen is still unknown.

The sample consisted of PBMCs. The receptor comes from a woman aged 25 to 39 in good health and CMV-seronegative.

The CDR3 protein is CASSRTAEETQYF. CDR3 DNA: TGTGCCAGCAGCCGGACAGCGGAAGAGACCCAGTACTTC. The rearrangement uses TRBV5-5 and TRBJ2-5; TRBD1 is a possible D gene (6 bases). V lost 4 bases and J 3 bases, leaving 10 bases between the germline ends. CDR3 length: 13 amino acids. Germline V gives CDR1 SGHKS, CDR2 YYEKEE (reference sequence).